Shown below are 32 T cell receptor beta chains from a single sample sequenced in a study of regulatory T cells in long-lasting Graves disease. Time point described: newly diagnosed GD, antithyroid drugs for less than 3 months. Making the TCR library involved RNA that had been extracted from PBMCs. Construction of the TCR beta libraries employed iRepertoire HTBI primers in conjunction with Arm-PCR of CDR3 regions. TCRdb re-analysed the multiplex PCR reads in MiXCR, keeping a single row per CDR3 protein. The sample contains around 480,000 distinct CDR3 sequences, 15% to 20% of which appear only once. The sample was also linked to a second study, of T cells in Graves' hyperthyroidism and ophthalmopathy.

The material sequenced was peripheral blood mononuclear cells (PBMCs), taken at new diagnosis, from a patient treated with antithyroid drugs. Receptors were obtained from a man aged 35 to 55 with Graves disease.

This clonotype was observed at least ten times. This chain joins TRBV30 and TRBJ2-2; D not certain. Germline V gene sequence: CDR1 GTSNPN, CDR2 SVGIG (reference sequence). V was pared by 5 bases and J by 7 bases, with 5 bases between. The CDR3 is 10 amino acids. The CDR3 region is CAWSHGELFF. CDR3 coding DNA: TGTGCCTGGTCACACGGGGAGCTGTTTTTT.

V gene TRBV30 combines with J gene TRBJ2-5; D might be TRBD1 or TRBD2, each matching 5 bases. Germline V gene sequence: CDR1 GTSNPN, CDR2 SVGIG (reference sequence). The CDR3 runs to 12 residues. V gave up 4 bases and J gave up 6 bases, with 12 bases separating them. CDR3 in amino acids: CAWTRGEKTQYF. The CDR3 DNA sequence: TGTGCCTGGACCCGGGGCGAAAAGACCCAGTACTTC. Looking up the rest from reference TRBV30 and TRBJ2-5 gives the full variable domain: SQTIHQWPATLVQPVGSPLSLECTVEGTSNPNLYWYRQAAGRGLQLLFYSVGIGQISSEVPQNLSASRPQDRQFILSSKKLLLSDSGFYLCAWTRGEKTQYFGPGTRLLVL.

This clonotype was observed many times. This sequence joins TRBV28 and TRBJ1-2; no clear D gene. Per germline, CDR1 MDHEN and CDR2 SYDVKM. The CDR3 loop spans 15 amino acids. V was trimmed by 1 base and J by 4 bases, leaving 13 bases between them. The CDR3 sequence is CASSLSKTPIYGYTF. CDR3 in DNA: TGTGCCAGCAGTTTATCTAAGACTCCGATCTATGGCTACACCTTC.

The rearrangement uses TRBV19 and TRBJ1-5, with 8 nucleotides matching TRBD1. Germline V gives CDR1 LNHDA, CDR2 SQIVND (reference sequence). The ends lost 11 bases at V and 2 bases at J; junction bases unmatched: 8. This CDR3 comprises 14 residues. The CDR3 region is CAAGATGGNQPQHF. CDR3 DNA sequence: TGTGCCGCTGGGGCGACAGGGGGCAATCAGCCCCAGCATTTT.

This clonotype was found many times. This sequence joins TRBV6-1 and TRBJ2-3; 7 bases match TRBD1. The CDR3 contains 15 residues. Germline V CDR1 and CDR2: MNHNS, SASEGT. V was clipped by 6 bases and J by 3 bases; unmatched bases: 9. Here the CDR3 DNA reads TGTGCCAGCAGGAGAACAGGGGTGTCGACAGATACGCAGTATTTT. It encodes CASRRTGVSTDTQYF.

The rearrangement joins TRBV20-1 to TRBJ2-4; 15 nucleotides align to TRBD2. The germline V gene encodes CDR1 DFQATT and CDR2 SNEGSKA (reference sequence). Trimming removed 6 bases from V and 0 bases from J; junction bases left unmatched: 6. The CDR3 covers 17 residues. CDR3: CSAGGLAGGLAKNIQYF. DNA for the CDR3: TGCAGTGCCGGGGGACTAGCGGGAGGTCTAGCCAAAAACATTCAGTACTTC.

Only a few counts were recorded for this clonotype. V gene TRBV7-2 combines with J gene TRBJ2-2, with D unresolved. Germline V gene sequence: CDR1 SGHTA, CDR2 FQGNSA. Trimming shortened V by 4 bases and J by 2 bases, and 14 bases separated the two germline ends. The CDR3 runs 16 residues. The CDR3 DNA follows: TGTGCCAGCAGCTCGACGCCCTCGGTTAACACCGGGGAGCTGTTTTTT. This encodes CASSSTPSVNTGELFF.

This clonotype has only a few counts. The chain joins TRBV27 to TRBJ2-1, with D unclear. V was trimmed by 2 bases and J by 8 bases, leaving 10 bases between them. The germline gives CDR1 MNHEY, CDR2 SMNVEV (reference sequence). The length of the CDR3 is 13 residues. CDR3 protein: CASSLTPVHEQFF. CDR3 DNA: TGTGCCAGCAGTTTAACACCCGTACATGAGCAGTTCTTC.

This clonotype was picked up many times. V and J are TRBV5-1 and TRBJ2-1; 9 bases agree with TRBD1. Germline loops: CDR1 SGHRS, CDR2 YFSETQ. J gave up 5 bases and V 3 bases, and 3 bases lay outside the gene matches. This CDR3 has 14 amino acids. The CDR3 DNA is TGCGCCAGCAGCTCGTGGACAGGGGACAATGAGCAGTTCTTC. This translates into CASSSWTGDNEQFF.

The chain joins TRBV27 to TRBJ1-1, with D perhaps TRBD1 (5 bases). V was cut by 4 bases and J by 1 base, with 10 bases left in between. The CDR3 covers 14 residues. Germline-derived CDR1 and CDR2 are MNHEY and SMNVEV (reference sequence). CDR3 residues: CASSYRQRNTEAFF. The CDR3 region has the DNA TGTGCCAGCAGTTACAGACAGAGGAACACTGAAGCTTTCTTT.

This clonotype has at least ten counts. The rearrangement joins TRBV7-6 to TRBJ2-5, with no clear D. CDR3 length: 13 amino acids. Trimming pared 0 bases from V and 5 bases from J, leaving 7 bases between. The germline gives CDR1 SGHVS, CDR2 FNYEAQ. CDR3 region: CASSLAIRETQYF. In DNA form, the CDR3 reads TGTGCCAGCAGCTTAGCGATTCGTGAGACCCAGTACTTC.

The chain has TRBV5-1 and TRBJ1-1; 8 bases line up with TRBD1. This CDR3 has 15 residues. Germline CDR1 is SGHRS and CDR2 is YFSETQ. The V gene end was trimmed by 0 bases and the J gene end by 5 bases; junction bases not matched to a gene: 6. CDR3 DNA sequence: TGCGCCAGCAGCTTGGCCCCAGGGGGCTATACTGAAGCTTTCTTT. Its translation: CASSLAPGGYTEAFF.

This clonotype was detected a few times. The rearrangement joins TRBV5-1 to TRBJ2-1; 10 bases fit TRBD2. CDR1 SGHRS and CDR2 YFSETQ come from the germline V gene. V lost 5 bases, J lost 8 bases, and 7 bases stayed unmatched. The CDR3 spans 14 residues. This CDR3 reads CASRGSGRPDEQFF. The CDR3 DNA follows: TGCGCCAGCAGGGGTAGCGGGAGGCCCGATGAGCAGTTCTTC.

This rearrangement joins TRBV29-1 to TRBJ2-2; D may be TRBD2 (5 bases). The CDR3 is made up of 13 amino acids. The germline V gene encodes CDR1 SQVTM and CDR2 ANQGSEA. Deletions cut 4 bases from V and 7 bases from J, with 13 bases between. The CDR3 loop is CSVARGTHGELFF. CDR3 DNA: TGCAGCGTTGCCCGGGGAACGCACGGGGAGCTGTTTTTT.

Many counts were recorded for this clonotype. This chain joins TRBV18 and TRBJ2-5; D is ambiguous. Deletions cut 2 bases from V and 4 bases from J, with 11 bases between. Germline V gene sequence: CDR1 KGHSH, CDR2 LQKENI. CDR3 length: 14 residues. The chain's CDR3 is CASSPAIGGETQYF. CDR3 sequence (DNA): TGTGCCAGCTCACCAGCCATAGGTGGAGAGACCCAGTACTTC.

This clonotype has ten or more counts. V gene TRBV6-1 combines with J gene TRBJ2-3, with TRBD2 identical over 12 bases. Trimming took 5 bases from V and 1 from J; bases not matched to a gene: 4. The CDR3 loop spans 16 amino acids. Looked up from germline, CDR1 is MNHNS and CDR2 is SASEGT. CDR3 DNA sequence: TGTGCCAGCAGTCCCAGACTAGCGGGAGGCACAGATACGCAGTATTTT. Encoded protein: CASSPRLAGGTDTQYF.

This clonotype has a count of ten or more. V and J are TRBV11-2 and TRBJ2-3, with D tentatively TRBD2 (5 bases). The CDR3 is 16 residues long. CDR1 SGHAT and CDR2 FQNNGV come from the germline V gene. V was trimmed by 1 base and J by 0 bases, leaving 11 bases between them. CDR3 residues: CASSLGAAPSTDTQYF. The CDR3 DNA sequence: TGTGCCAGCAGCTTAGGAGCGGCTCCTAGCACAGATACGCAGTATTTT.

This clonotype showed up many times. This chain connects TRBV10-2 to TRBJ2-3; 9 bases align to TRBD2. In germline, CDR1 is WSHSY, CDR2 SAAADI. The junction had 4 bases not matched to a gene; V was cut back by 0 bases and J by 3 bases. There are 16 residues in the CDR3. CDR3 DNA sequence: TGCGCCAGCAGTGAGTCTAGCGGGAGAACTACAGATACGCAGTATTTT. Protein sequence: CASSESSGRTTDTQYF.

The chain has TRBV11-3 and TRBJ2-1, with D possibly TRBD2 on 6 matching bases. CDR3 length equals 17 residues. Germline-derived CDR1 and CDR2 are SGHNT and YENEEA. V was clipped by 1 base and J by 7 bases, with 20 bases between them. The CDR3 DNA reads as TGTGCCAGCAGCTTAGTACAAGGGCTGCGGGAAGTGAATGAGCAGTTCTTC. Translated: CASSLVQGLREVNEQFF. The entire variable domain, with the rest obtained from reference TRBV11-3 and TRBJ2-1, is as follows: EAGVVQSPRYKIIEKKQPVAFWCNPISGHNTLYWYLQNLGQGPELLIRYENEEAVDDSQLPKDRFSAERLKGVDSTLKIQPAELGDSAVYLCASSLVQGLREVNEQFFGPGTRLTVL.

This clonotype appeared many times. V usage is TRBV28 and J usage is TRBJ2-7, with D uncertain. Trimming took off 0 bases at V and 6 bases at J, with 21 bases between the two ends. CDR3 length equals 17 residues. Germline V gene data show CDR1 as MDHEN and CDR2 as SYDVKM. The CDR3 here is CASSLWSSQALKPEQYF. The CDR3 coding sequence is TGTGCCAGCAGTTTATGGTCTAGTCAGGCATTGAAACCCGAGCAGTACTTC.

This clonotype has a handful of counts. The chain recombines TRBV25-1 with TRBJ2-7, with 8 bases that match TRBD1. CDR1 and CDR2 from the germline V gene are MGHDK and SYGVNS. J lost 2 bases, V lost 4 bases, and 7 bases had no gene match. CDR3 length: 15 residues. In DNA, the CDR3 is TGTGCCAGCAGTGTCCCCGGGACAGGACCCTACGAGCAGTACTTC. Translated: CASSVPGTGPYEQYF.

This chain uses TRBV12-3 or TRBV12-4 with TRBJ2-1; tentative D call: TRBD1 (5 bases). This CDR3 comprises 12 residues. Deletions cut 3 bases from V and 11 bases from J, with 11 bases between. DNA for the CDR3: TGTGCCAGCAGTTTGACAGCTTATCAGCAGTTCTTC. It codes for CASSLTAYQQFF.

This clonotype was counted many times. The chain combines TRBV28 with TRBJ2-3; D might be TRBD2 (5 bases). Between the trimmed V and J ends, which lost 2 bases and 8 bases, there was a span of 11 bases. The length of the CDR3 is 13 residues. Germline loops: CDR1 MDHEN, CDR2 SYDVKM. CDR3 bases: TGTGCCAGCAGTTTACTAGCCCCCGGTACGCAGTATTTT. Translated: CASSLLAPGTQYF.

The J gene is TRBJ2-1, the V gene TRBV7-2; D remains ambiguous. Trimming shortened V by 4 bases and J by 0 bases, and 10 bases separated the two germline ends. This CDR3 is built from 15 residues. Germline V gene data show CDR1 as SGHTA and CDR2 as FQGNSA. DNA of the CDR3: TGTGCCAGCAGCTCACACGGCTCCTCCTACAATGAGCAGTTCTTC. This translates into CASSSHGSSYNEQFF.

The CDR3 region is CAGTNRQGAYNEQFF. The CDR3 region has the DNA TGTGCCGGCACCAACCGACAGGGGGCTTACAATGAGCAGTTCTTC. The chain employs TRBV27 and TRBJ2-1, with 10 bases lining up with TRBD1. The CDR3 covers 15 residues. CDR1 is MNHEY and CDR2 is SMNVEV in the germline V gene (reference sequence). J lost 4 bases, V lost 11 bases, and 11 bases had no gene match.

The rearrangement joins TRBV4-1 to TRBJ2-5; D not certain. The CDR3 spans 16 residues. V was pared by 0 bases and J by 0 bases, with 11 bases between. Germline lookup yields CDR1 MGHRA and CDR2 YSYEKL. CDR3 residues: CASSQELRAYQETQYF. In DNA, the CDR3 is TGCGCCAGCAGCCAAGAGTTAAGGGCGTACCAAGAGACCCAGTACTTC.

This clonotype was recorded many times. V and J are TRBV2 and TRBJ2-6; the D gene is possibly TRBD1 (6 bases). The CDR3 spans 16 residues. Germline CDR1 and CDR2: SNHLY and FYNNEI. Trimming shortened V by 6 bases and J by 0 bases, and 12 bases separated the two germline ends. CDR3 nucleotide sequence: TGTGCCAGCAGCGAGGGACAACGCTCTGGGGCCAACGTCCTGACTTTC. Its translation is CASSEGQRSGANVLTF.

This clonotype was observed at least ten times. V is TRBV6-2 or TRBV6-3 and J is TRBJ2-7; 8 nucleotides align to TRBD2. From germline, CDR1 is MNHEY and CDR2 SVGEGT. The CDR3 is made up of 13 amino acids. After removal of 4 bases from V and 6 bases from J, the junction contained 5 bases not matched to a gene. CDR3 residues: CASSLGLGSEQYF. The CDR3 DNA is TGTGCCAGCAGTTTGGGACTAGGTTCCGAGCAGTACTTC.

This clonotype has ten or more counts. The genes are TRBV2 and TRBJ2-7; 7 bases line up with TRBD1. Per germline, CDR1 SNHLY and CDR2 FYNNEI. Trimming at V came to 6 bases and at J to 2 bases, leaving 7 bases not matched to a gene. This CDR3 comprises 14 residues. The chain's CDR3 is CASRLPGQTYEQYF. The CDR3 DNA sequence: TGTGCCAGCAGACTTCCGGGACAGACCTACGAGCAGTACTTC.

CDR3 protein: CASSVGQINIQYF. In DNA, the CDR3 is TGTGCCAGCAGCGTAGGACAGATAAACATTCAGTACTTC. The chain combines TRBV2 with TRBJ2-4; D may be TRBD1 (6 bases). V was cut by 6 bases and J by 6 bases, with 12 bases left in between. Germline assignment: CDR1 SNHLY and CDR2 FYNNEI. The CDR3 has 13 residues.

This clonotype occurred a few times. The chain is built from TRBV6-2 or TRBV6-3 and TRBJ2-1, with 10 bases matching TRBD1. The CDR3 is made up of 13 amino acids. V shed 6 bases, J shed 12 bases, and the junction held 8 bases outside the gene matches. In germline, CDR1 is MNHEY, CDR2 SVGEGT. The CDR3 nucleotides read TGTGCCAGCAGCCCGGACAGGGGGGGATGGCAGTTCTTC. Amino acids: CASSPDRGGWQFF.

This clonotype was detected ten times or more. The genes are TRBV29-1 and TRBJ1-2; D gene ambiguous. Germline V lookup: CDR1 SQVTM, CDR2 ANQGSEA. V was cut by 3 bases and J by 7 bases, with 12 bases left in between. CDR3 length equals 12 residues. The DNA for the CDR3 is TGCAGCGTTGACGACGGACCGCTTGGCTACACCTTC. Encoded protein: CSVDDGPLGYTF.